These T cell receptor beta chains were read from a single sample in a study of cytomegalovirus exposure and HLA in healthy donors. Repertoires were generated with immunoSEQ multiplex PCR, while TCRdb's copy carries only in-frame clones and drops some. Of 130,000 to 150,000 clones in the sample, 78% were seen once. The sample taken for sequencing was PBMCs. The source of these receptors is a woman between 18 and 30 years old in good health and CMV-seropositive. CDR3s include the opening cysteine and the closing phenylalanine or tryptophan. The D gene is left open where the match is weak. A clone size is listed for some rows: how often the clone was seen (once, few, many), or a class if it is expanded.

once TRBJ2-7 TRBD2 TRBV9 CASSVAISGGYEQYF TGTGCCAGCAGCGTAGCGATTAGCGGGGGGTACGAGCAGTACTTC
NA TRBJ1-4 TRBD1 TRBV19 CASLERGTGSYEKLFF TGTGCCAGCTTAGAAAGGGGGACAGGGAGTTATGAAAAACTGTTTTTT
NA TRBJ2-5 TRBD2 TRBV5-8 CASSLILAGDGGETQYF TGTGCCAGCAGCTTGATCCTAGCGGGGGACGGTGGGGAGACCCAGTACTTC
NA TRBJ1-2 NA TRBV5-1 CASSNRAYGYTF TGCGCCAGCAGCAACAGGGCTTATGGCTACACCTTC
NA TRBJ1-2 TRBD1 TRBV29-1 CSVDGTGGFDGYTF TGCAGCGTTGACGGGACAGGGGGCTTTGATGGCTACACCTTC
NA TRBJ2-7 NA TRBV29-1 CSARQATYEQYF TGCAGCGCACGACAGGCGACCTACGAGCAGTACTTC
once TRBJ2-2 NA TRBV5-4 CASSSRSLLTGELFF TGTGCCAGCAGCTCTCGGTCTTTGTTAACCGGGGAGCTGTTTTTT
NA TRBJ1-2 NA TRBV30 CAWTRLGGYTF TGTGCCTGGACCAGACTCGGCGGCTACACCTTC
NA TRBJ1-6 NA TRBV6-5 CASSATGNSPLHF TGTGCCAGCAGCGCCACAGGGAATTCACCCCTCCACTTT
NA TRBJ2-7 NA TRBV30 CAWSRDSNSYEQYF TGTGCCTGGAGTCGCGACAGTAACTCCTACGAGCAGTACTTC
NA TRBJ2-7 TRBD2 TRBV6-5 CASSGRGEGEQYF TGTGCCAGCAGCGGCCGCGGGGAGGGCGAGCAGTACTTC
NA TRBJ1-1 TRBD1 TRBV30 CAWSWDSLNTEAFF TGTGCCTGGAGTTGGGACAGCCTGAACACTGAAGCTTTCTTT
NA TRBJ1-4 NA TRBV15 CATSRGDFPKLFF TGTGCCACCAGCAGAGGCGACTTCCCGAAACTGTTTTTT
NA TRBJ1-5 TRBD1 TRBV7-8 CASSIDRVFSNQPQHF TGTGCCAGCAGCATCGACAGGGTCTTCAGCAATCAGCCCCAGCATTTT
NA TRBJ1-1 NA TRBV7-9 CASSPTRDFGEAFF TGTGCCAGCAGCCCCACCAGGGACTTCGGGGAAGCTTTCTTT
few TRBJ1-1 TRBD1 TRBV9 CASSVRTGGDWTEAFF TGTGCCAGCAGCGTCCGGACAGGGGGCGATTGGACTGAAGCTTTCTTT
NA TRBJ1-2 NA TRBV18 CASSPPTRDGYTF TGTGCCAGCTCACCACCGACCAGGGATGGCTACACCTTC
NA TRBJ2-2 TRBD1 TRBV10-1 CASRGQGATGELFF TGCGCCAGCAGGGGACAGGGGGCCACCGGGGAGCTGTTTTTT
NA TRBJ1-5 NA TRBV16 CASSQSGGFNQPQHF TGTGCCAGCAGCCAATCGGGGGGATTCAATCAGCCCCAGCATTTT
few TRBJ1-5 TRBD1 TRBV29-1 CSVSLTGDQPQHF TGCAGCGTTTCCTTAACAGGGGATCAGCCCCAGCATTTT
few TRBJ1-3 NA TRBV19 CASRTAAQVFGNTIYF TGTGCCAGTAGAACAGCAGCACAGGTTTTTGGAAACACCATATATTTT
NA TRBJ2-7 TRBD1 TRBV5-1 CASTPDRFLVEQYF TGCGCCAGCACCCCGGACAGGTTTTTGGTCGAGCAGTACTTC
NA TRBJ2-7 TRBD1 TRBV19 CASSIGGTASFEQYF TGTGCCAGTAGTATAGGAGGGACAGCTTCCTTCGAGCAGTACTTC
few TRBJ2-5 NA TRBV18 CASSPRRDHETQYF TGTGCCAGCTCACCGCGACGGGATCATGAGACCCAGTACTTC
NA TRBJ2-7 TRBD1 TRBV5-1 CASSFSGRGSYEQYF TGCGCCAGCAGCTTCTCAGGCAGGGGGTCCTACGAGCAGTACTTC
NA TRBJ1-5 TRBD1 TRBV7-9 CASSLRTGPNQPQHF TGTGCCAGCAGCTTAAGGACAGGGCCCAATCAGCCCCAGCATTTT
NA TRBJ1-1 TRBD1 TRBV6-5 CAGRDRTLRNTEAFF TGTGCCGGCCGGGACAGGACACTCCGGAACACTGAAGCTTTCTTT
NA TRBJ1-5 NA TRBV30 CAWSVTGRGENQPQHF TGTGCCTGGAGTGTAACAGGGAGAGGGGAAAATCAGCCCCAGCATTTT
once TRBJ1-2 TRBD1 TRBV4-2 CASSQEGTGGIYGYTF TGTGCCAGCAGCCAAGAGGGGACAGGAGGCATCTATGGCTACACCTTC
once TRBJ1-2 TRBD1 TRBV5-1 CASSAGQSSYGYTF TGCGCCAGCAGCGCGGGACAGTCAAGCTATGGCTACACCTTC
NA TRBJ2-2 TRBD2 TRBV4-1 CASSQDRRRGGGTGELFF TGCGCCAGCAGCCAAGATCGTAGGCGGGGGGGCGGCACCGGGGAGCTGTTTTTT
once TRBJ2-7 NA TRBV15 CATSRDRGEQYF TGTGCCACCAGCAGAGATCGAGGCGAGCAGTACTTC
NA TRBJ2-5 TRBD2 TRBV30 CAWSRLAGGQETQYF TGTGCCTGGAGTAGACTAGCGGGGGGGCAAGAGACCCAGTACTTC
NA TRBJ1-1 TRBD1 TRBV2 CASSDTFGQGNTEAFF TGTGCCAGCAGTGATACCTTCGGACAGGGGAACACTGAAGCTTTCTTT
NA TRBJ1-6 TRBD1 TRBV27 CASSLRDRANSPLHF TGTGCCAGCAGTTTGCGGGACAGGGCTAATTCACCCCTCCACTTT
few TRBJ2-6 TRBD1 TRBV19 CASNEGQGTGANVLTF TGTGCCAGTAACGAGGGACAGGGGACCGGGGCCAACGTCCTGACTTTC
NA TRBJ2-1 TRBD2 TRBV7-9 CASSLLVGLANEQFF TGTGCCAGCAGCTTACTCGTGGGACTAGCGAATGAGCAGTTCTTC
NA TRBJ1-1 NA TRBV10-3 CAISEWQVDMNTEAFF TGTGCCATCAGTGAGTGGCAGGTCGACATGAACACTGAAGCTTTCTTT
NA TRBJ2-7 NA TRBV27 CASSTAGYEQYF TGTGCCAGCAGTACCGCGGGGTACGAGCAGTACTTC
NA TRBJ1-1 NA TRBV5-4 CASSSMPGTPNTEAFF TGTGCCAGCAGCTCCATGCCCGGGACACCGAACACTGAAGCTTTCTTT
NA TRBJ2-1 NA TRBV18 CASSPGSNQEQFF TGTGCCAGCTCACCCGGGAGTAACCAAGAGCAGTTCTTC